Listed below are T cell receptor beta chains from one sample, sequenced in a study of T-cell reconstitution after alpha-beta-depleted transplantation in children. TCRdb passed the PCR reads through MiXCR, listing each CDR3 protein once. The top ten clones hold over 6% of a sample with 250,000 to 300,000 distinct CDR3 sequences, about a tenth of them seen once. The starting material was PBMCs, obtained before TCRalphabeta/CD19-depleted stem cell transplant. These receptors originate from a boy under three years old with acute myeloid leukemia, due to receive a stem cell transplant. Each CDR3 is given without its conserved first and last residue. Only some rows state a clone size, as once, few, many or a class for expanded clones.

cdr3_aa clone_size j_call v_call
ASSLQGPGWGNSPLH many TRBJ1-6 TRBV28
ASSYSGAWSNEKLF NA TRBJ1-4 TRBV6-5
SVGGLAGVSEQY many TRBJ2-7 TRBV29-1
ASSYSGFQGRDGYT few TRBJ1-2 TRBV6-5
ASSSDDQF many TRBJ2-1 TRBV7-3
ASSIIRQETQY many TRBJ2-5 TRBV5-1
ASSSGTKAF many TRBJ1-1 TRBV5-6
ASSVSVGTDYEQY medium-sized TRBJ2-7 TRBV9
ASRTGNYEQY many TRBJ2-7 TRBV11-2
ASSFGVATSGMYNEQF NA TRBJ2-1 TRBV5-1
ASSLMVAGANEQF few TRBJ2-1 TRBV12-3/TRBV12-4
ASSHQRTDTQY many TRBJ2-3 TRBV7-2
AIGRDIQETQY many TRBJ2-5 TRBV10-3
ASSLVLTGPNQPQH many TRBJ1-5 TRBV7-2
SVVRQNTEAF many TRBJ1-1 TRBV29-1
ASRGQGETQY many TRBJ2-5 TRBV12-3/TRBV12-4
ASDDRAQETQY many TRBJ2-5 TRBV6-6
ASSPDGVRTDTQY many TRBJ2-3 TRBV5-1
ASSLFGGGLAKNIQY few TRBJ2-4 TRBV12-3/TRBV12-4
ASSLSATGASYEQY once TRBJ2-7 TRBV7-3
ASSQMMSGAFYEQY many TRBJ2-7 TRBV4-2
AIMSGGHTEAF many TRBJ1-1 TRBV10-3
ASSYRDGRTDTQY few TRBJ2-3 TRBV6-5
SARGLVDSELYNEQF many TRBJ2-1 TRBV20-1
ASSLSNSFTGELF many TRBJ2-2 TRBV4-3
SAIAGTSGYNEQF many TRBJ2-1 TRBV20-1
ASSSPIVAGHTGELF many TRBJ2-2 TRBV7-9
SAYPRGPSYEQY many TRBJ2-7 TRBV20-1
ASSERESYNEQF many TRBJ2-1 TRBV10-2
ASSQEKGRLAGVSYEQY NA TRBJ2-7 TRBV4-3
ASSKQGADTQY few TRBJ2-3 TRBV7-9
ASSPLGGRDEQY many TRBJ2-7 TRBV5-6
ASTWGQGVGNYGYT many TRBJ1-2 TRBV5-1
SAGYPGRIYNEQF many TRBJ2-1 TRBV29-1
ASSLGGTLQETQY many TRBJ2-5 TRBV5-6
ASSLVKQETQY many TRBJ2-5 TRBV11-3
ASSRDRGWNTEAF many TRBJ1-1 TRBV27
ASSQDAGGWDEQY NA TRBJ2-7 TRBV3-1
SVPDVASRNTEAF many TRBJ1-1 TRBV20-1
ASRLRTENNSPLH many TRBJ1-6 TRBV12-3/TRBV12-4
ASSIVGVETQY NA TRBJ2-5 TRBV19
ASSQDRTGDTEAF NA TRBJ1-1 TRBV3-1
ASSRGLAGGPQETQY many TRBJ2-5 TRBV12-3/TRBV12-4